This T cell receptor beta chain was identified in a study of siplizumab effects on memory and regulatory T cells. Clones were sequenced by immunoSEQ multiplex PCR, and TCRdb holds only the in-frame ones, with some missing. The repertoire has about 57,000 clones, approximately 82% of them found once; the top ten carry 3.8%. Germline CDR1 SGDLS, CDR2 YYNGEE. Trimming at V came to 4 bases and at J to 5 bases, leaving 8 bases not matched to a gene. This CDR3 region has 14 residues. Regarding this clone: The antigen remains unidentified.

Study-wide points: Suppression by proliferating Tregs derived from siplizumab cultures was not verified. Mean Treg-derived proportions of mappable alloreactive CD4+ clones were approximately 69% for siplizumab and 25% to 30% for controls. Naive T cells were seemingly more diverse than memory cells, and major contributions to the alloresponse seemed to be made by them.

The V and J genes are TRBV9 and TRBJ2-7; 8 bases fit TRBD1. The receptor was isolated from a human donor in good health. Material: memory CD4+ T cells sorted from blood. The CDR3 DNA sequence: TGTGCCAGCAGCATCGGAGGACAGGGAGACGAGCAGTACTTC. Amino acids: CASSIGGQGDEQYF.